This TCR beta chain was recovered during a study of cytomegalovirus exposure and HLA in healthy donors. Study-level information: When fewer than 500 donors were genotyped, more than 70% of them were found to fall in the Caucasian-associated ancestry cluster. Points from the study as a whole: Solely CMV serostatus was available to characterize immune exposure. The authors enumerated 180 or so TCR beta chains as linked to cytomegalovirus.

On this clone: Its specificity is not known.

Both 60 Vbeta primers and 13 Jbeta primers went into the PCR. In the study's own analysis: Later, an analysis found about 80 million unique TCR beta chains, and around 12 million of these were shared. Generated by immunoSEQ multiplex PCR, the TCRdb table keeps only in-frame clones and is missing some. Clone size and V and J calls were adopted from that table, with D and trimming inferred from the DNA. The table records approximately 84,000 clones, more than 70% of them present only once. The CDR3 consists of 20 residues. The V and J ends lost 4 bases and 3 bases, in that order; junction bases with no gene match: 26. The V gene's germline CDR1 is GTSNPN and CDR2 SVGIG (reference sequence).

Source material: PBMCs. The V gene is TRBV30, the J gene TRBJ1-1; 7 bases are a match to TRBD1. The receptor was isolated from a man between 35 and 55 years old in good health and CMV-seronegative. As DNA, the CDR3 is TGTGCCTGGACCCTCAGAATTAGGACAGGCCCACTCCGCTTCTACACTGAAGCTTTCTTT. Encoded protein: CAWTLRIRTGPLRFYTEAFF.